Below are 5 T cell receptor beta chains sequenced from a single sample in a study of immune evolution from preneoplasia to lung adenocarcinoma. The method was immunoSEQ multiplex PCR; TCRdb's version includes in-frame clones alone and lacks a portion of them. The sample carries about 3,900 clones, 60% to 85% recorded once. The sequencing input was FFPE minimally invasive lung adenocarcinoma tissue. The receptors here all came from a person between 65 and 80 years old with lung adenocarcinoma.

The chain employs TRBV5-1 and TRBJ2-5, with a tentative D call TRBD1 (6 bases). The V gene's germline CDR1 is SGHRS and CDR2 YFSETQ. V shed 4 bases and J shed 1 base, with 14 bases lying between them. CDR3 length: 15 amino acids. This CDR3 is CASSRMTGIQETQYF. For the CDR3, the DNA is TGCGCCAGCAGCAGAATGACAGGTATCCAAGAGACCCAGTACTTC.

J is TRBJ2-1 and V is TRBV5-1, with 9 nucleotides matching TRBD1. The CDR3 consists of 13 residues. CDR1 is SGHRS, CDR2 YFSETQ, per germline. The V gene end was trimmed by 4 bases and the J gene end by 6 bases; junction bases not matched to a gene: 2. The CDR3 DNA is TGCGCCAGCAGCGAGGGACAGGGCAATGAGCAGTTCTTC. As protein: CASSEGQGNEQFF.

The chain employs TRBV28 and TRBJ1-2; no definite D call. V was cut by 4 bases and J by 0 bases, with 18 bases left in between. CDR1 is MDHEN and CDR2 is SYDVKM in the germline V gene. This CDR3 is 17 amino acids long. CDR3 sequence reads: CASSYARVTKTNYGYTF. DNA for the CDR3: TGTGCCAGCAGTTACGCGAGGGTTACGAAGACTAACTATGGCTACACCTTC.

The gene calls are TRBV6-4 and TRBJ2-7; possibly TRBD1 for D (6 bases). Deletions cut 7 bases from V and 0 bases from J, with 13 bases between. CDR1 is MRHNA, CDR2 SNTAGT, per germline. The length of the CDR3 is 14 residues. As DNA, the CDR3 is TGTGCCAGCAAGCGGACAGCATTCTCCTACGAGCAGTACTTC. It translates to CASKRTAFSYEQYF.

This clone was counted only a few times. The V and J genes are TRBV5-4 and TRBJ2-7, with TRBD1 matching 7 bases. CDR1 is SGHNT and CDR2 is YYREEE in the germline V gene (reference sequence). The CDR3 is 13 residues long. V was pared by 4 bases and J by 5 bases, with 6 bases of the junction left unmatched. This chain's CDR3 is CASSIDRDDEQYF. CDR3 coding DNA: TGTGCCAGCAGCATCGACAGGGACGACGAGCAGTACTTC.